This T cell receptor beta chain was retrieved from a study of cytomegalovirus exposure and HLA in healthy donors. About the study: The early release's HLA-typed donors yielded roughly 85 million unique TCRs. Within the Caucasian-associated ancestry cluster were around four fifths of the approximately 400 genotyped donors. General study results and limits: Sequencing depth roughly uniform across donors was assumed in presence/absence analyses.

Regarding this clone: The antigen remains unidentified.

The CDR3 loop spans 14 amino acids. Germline values: CDR1 LNHNV, CDR2 YYDKDF (reference sequence). The J segment lost 6 bases and the V segment lost 7 bases, leaving 10 bases of the junction unmatched. PCR involved 60 Vbeta and 13 Jbeta primers. Repertoires were generated with immunoSEQ multiplex PCR, while TCRdb's copy carries only in-frame clones and drops some. The sample lists 180,000 or so clones, about 81% seen once, with 1.5% to 1.7% in the top ten. The sequenced sample was PBMCs. The chain joins TRBV15 to TRBJ2-7, with 9 bases matching TRBD1. The clonotype comes from a man aged 40-49 years in good health and CMV-seronegative. The DNA of the CDR3 is TGTGCCACCAACCCCGGGACAGGGCATTTCGAGCAGTACTTC. It specifies CATNPGTGHFEQYF.